The clone carrying this T cell receptor beta chain is deemed medium-sized (0.01 to 0.1%). Its antigen is unknown. This entry belongs to a study of siplizumab effects on memory and regulatory T cells. Study at large: The pairing of mixed lymphocyte reactions set siplizumab at approximately 0.92 ug/mL against the absence of drug.

The CDR3 spans 16 residues. Germline loops: CDR1 MNHEY, CDR2 SMNVEV (reference sequence). Trimming removed 3 bases from V and 3 bases from J; junction bases left unmatched: 8. Coculturing of the mixed lymphocyte reaction cells was performed at 37°C for less than 7 days. Stimulator PBMCs labelled with Violet Dye were mixed 1:1 with responder PBMCs labelled with CFSE. Each sample contributed 85,000 to 100,000 TCR templates to the assay. Clones were sequenced by immunoSEQ multiplex PCR, and TCRdb holds only the in-frame ones, with some missing. Here the sample spans approximately 6,900 clones, just over 35% being singletons.

The receptor comes from a human donor in good health; the cells came from an allogeneic mixed lymphocyte reaction. The sequencing input was CFSE-low (dividing) CD8+ T cells sorted from an allogeneic mixed lymphocyte reaction. The gene calls are TRBV27 and TRBJ2-7; TRBD2 matches 10 bases. The chain's CDR3 is CASSFLAGGLYYEQYF. CDR3 nucleotides: TGTGCCAGCAGTTTTTTAGCGGGAGGCCTTTACTACGAGCAGTACTTC.